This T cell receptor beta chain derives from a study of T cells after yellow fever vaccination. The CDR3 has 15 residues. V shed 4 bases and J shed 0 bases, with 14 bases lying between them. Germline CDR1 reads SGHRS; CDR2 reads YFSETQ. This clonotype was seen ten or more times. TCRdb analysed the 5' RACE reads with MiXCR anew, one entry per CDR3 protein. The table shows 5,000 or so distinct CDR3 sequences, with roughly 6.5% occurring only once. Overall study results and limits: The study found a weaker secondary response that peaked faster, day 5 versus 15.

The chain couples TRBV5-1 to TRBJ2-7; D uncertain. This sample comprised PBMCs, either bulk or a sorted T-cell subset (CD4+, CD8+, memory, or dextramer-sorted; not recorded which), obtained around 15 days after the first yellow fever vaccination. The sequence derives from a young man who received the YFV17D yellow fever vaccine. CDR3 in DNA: TGCGCCAGCAGCCCGGGCCACCAGAGCTCCTACGAGCAGTACTTC. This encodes CASSPGHQSSYEQYF.